This T cell receptor (beta chain) was recovered during a study of read filtering for tumor transcriptome and immune sequencing. The library was built from roughly 400 ng RNA with molecular barcoded adaptors for alpha/delta and beta/gamma chains. TCRdb fed the reads into MiXCR, producing one record per CDR3 protein. The sample shows tens of thousands of distinct CDR3 sequences, 11% to 15% of them seen only once. This clonotype was detected many times. The length of the CDR3 is 17 residues. The germline V gene encodes CDR1 SGHVS and CDR2 FQNEAQ. The ends lost 2 bases at V and 1 base at J; junction bases unmatched: 7.

The chain links TRBV7-8 to TRBJ1-5, with 8 bases fitting TRBD1. The source of this sequence is a donor at least 40 years old with multiple myeloma. The sample taken for sequencing was a population of CD138-negative cells sorted from bone marrow. The CDR3 nucleotides are TGTGCCAGCAGCTTATTAAGTGGACAGGGCAGCAATCAGCCCCAGCATTTT. Its translation: CASSLLSGQGSNQPQHF.